Below, 16 T cell receptor beta chains from the same sample are listed, as sequenced in a study of cytomegalovirus exposure and HLA in healthy donors. Here immunoSEQ multiplex PCR was the method, and the copy in TCRdb shows in-frame clones only, minus some. In the table there are approximately 99,000 clones, approximately 85% of which are singletons. Input material: PBMCs. All receptors come from a woman aged 18-29 years in good health and CMV-seronegative.

The chain has TRBV2 and TRBJ2-5; 10 bases are a match to TRBD2. The CDR3 runs 14 residues. Trimming at V came to 10 bases and at J to 5 bases, leaving 10 bases not matched to a gene. The germline CDR1 and CDR2 sequences are SNHLY and FYNNEI. CDR3 sequence (DNA): TGTGCCATCGGGACTAGCGATTCTTGGGAGACCCAGTACTTC. Encoded protein: CAIGTSDSWETQYF.

V gene TRBV5-1 combines with J gene TRBJ2-2, with 7 bases fitting TRBD2. Losses at the gene ends were 5 bases for V and 5 bases for J; bases not matched to a gene: 3. The CDR3 length is 13 residues. The germline V gene encodes CDR1 SGHRS and CDR2 YFSETQ. Here the CDR3 reads CASRRAGTGELFF. The CDR3 DNA follows: TGCGCCAGCAGGAGAGCGGGGACCGGGGAGCTGTTTTTT.

Only one count was recorded for this clone. CDR3 coding DNA: TGTGCCAGCAGCCTCTCGAGGACAGCCTCTAGCGGCTACACCTTC. The encoded protein is CASSLSRTASSGYTF. This chain links TRBV6-5 with TRBJ1-2, with D possibly matching TRBD1 (6 bases). Looked up from germline, CDR1 is MNHEY and CDR2 is SVGAGI. Between the trimmed V and J ends, which lost 6 bases and 8 bases, there was a span of 22 bases. This CDR3 has 15 amino acids.

The J gene is TRBJ1-1, the V gene TRBV7-3, with TRBD1 matching over 7 bases. There are 15 residues in the CDR3. Trimming took 5 bases from V and 5 from J; bases not matched to a gene: 11. CDR1 is SGHTA, CDR2 FQGTGA, per germline. In DNA, the CDR3 is TGTGCCAGCAGCCTAAGCACAGGGGCGGGAACTGAAGCTTTCTTT. Amino acids: CASSLSTGAGTEAFF.

This clone was seen a handful of times. This chain links TRBV10-3 with TRBJ1-1; D not certain. The CDR3 runs to 13 residues. The V gene's germline CDR1 is ENHRY and CDR2 SYGVKD. V lost 6 bases and J 1 base, leaving 9 bases between the germline ends. The CDR3 bases are TGTGCCATCAGGACGGAGGGGAACACTGAAGCTTTCTTT. This encodes CAIRTEGNTEAFF.

This chain uses TRBV9 with TRBJ1-4; 9 positions agree with TRBD1. Germline assignment: CDR1 SGDLS and CDR2 YYNGEE. V gave up 0 bases and J gave up 0 bases; unmatched junction bases: 3. This CDR3 region has 17 residues. The CDR3 sequence is CASSVGTGVATNEKLFF. The CDR3 DNA sequence: TGTGCCAGCAGCGTAGGGACAGGGGTTGCAACTAATGAAAAACTGTTTTTT.

In DNA form, the CDR3 reads TGTGCCAGCTCAACGGGGACAGGGGCGGAGGGCTACACCTTC. The encoded protein is CASSTGTGAEGYTF. The chain combines TRBV18 with TRBJ1-2; TRBD1 matches at 10 bases. V gave up 5 bases and J gave up 8 bases; unmatched junction bases: 8. CDR1 is KGHSH, CDR2 LQKENI, per germline. This CDR3 has 14 residues.

The V gene is TRBV12-2, the J gene TRBJ2-7; the table assigns TRBD1, which was not confirmed against the DNA. TRBV12-2 is flagged as a pseudogene. The CDR3 has 14 amino acids. The CDR3, as DNA: TGTGCAAGTCGCGCGCGACAGGGGGTCGACGAGCAGTACTTC. This encodes CASRARQGVDEQYF.

This clone came up once. The CDR3 reads CASSRKAGQETQYF. The CDR3 DNA is TGCGCCAGCAGCCGAAAAGCGGGGCAGGAGACCCAGTACTTC. The chain links TRBV4-1 to TRBJ2-5; 7 bases fit TRBD2. This CDR3 has 14 amino acids. The ends lost 4 bases at V and 5 bases at J; junction bases unmatched: 7. The germline V gene encodes CDR1 MGHRA and CDR2 YSYEKL.

This chain connects TRBV30 to TRBJ2-7; TRBD2 matches at 8 bases. The CDR3 runs to 15 residues. Germline assignment: CDR1 GTSNPN and CDR2 SVGIG (reference sequence). Germline trimming cut 0 bases from V and 2 bases from J; bases unmatched to any gene: 6. CDR3 region: CAWSVYPGGTYEQYF. The DNA of the CDR3 is TGTGCCTGGAGTGTTTACCCGGGGGGGACCTACGAGCAGTACTTC. The full variable domain, in which reference TRBV30 and TRBJ2-7 provide the parts outside the CDR3, is SQTIHQWPATLVQPVGSPLSLECTVEGTSNPNLYWYRQAAGRGLQLLFYSVGIGQISSEVPQNLSASRPQDRQFILSSKKLLLSDSGFYLCAWSVYPGGTYEQYFGPGTRLTVT.

The chain carries TRBV25-1 and TRBJ2-7; D might be TRBD1 (6 bases). Trimming stripped 6 bases from V and 3 bases from J, with 6 bases between. The CDR3 totals 11 residues. CDR1 is MGHDK, CDR2 SYGVNS, per germline. Here the CDR3 DNA reads TGTGCCAGCAGAGGGGGCTACGAGCAGTACTTC. Translation gives CASRGGYEQYF.

The chain couples TRBV29-1 to TRBJ2-3, with 13 bases lining up with TRBD2. Germline assignment: CDR1 SQVTM and CDR2 ANQGSEA. V gave up 6 bases and J gave up 0 bases; unmatched junction bases: 3. The CDR3 length is 15 residues. The CDR3 protein is CSVQGLAGSTDTQYF. The CDR3 bases are TGCAGCGTCCAGGGACTAGCGGGGAGCACAGATACGCAGTATTTT.

This chain links TRBV7-6 with TRBJ2-5, with unresolved D. Germline lookup yields CDR1 SGHVS and CDR2 FNYEAQ. The CDR3 covers 14 residues. Trimming left V 5 bases short and J 3 bases short, with 13 bases between. CDR3 DNA: TGTGCCAGCAGCCCCCAGGCAGCTAAAGAGACCCAGTACTTC. It encodes CASSPQAAKETQYF.

The chain joins TRBV2 to TRBJ2-5, with TRBD2 matching 10 bases. This CDR3 region has 15 residues. The germline CDR1 and CDR2 sequences are SNHLY and FYNNEI. J gave up 5 bases and V 6 bases, and 9 bases lay outside the gene matches. CDR3 amino acids: CASRPTLAGSETQYF. The CDR3 DNA follows: TGTGCCAGCAGGCCAACACTAGCGGGGTCTGAGACCCAGTACTTC.

The V gene is TRBV28, the J gene TRBJ1-4; D is undetermined. CDR1 is MDHEN and CDR2 is SYDVKM in the germline V gene. The V and J ends lost 2 bases and 5 bases respectively, with 9 bases between them. This CDR3 spans 14 amino acids. DNA for the CDR3: TGTGCCAGCAGTTTAACTCCGGTCAATGAAAAACTGTTTTTT. Protein: CASSLTPVNEKLFF.

The chain links TRBV7-8 to TRBJ2-7; TRBD1 matches at 10 bases. This CDR3 spans 16 amino acids. Losses at the gene ends were 3 bases for V and 1 base for J; bases not matched to a gene: 6. The V gene's germline CDR1 is SGHVS and CDR2 FQNEAQ. CDR3 residues: CASSLEPGQGSYEQYF. The CDR3 DNA reads TGTGCCAGCAGCTTGGAACCGGGACAGGGGTCCTACGAGCAGTACTTC.